A single sample gave rise to the 21 T cell receptor beta chains below, sequenced in a study of T-cell reconstitution after alpha-beta-depleted transplantation in children. Unique molecular identifiers featured in how the TCRbeta library was prepared. TCRdb analysed the PCR reads with MiXCR anew, one entry per CDR3 protein. The table includes a few hundred thousand distinct CDR3 sequences, over 9% detected once. Sequenced material: PBMCs from the stem cell graft donor, taken from the stem cell graft. The receptors were sampled from a human donor who donated a stem cell graft to a child with acute lymphoblastic leukemia.

The chain carries TRBV7-9 and TRBJ2-7; tentatively, D is TRBD1 (5 bases). Germline CDR1 and CDR2: SEHNR and FQNEAQ (reference sequence). CDR3 length: 15 amino acids. Trimming removed 1 base from V and 7 bases from J, with 17 bases in between. The CDR3 sequence is CASSLVVGVSEEQYF. Written as DNA, the CDR3 is TGTGCCAGCAGCTTAGTTGTAGGGGTTTCGGAGGAGCAGTACTTC.

This clonotype was seen a handful of times. The chain is built from TRBV5-1 and TRBJ2-1; the D call may be TRBD1 or TRBD2 (6 bases each). CDR3 length equals 14 residues. Germline assignment: CDR1 SGHRS and CDR2 YFSETQ. The ends were cut back, 0 bases at V and 8 bases at J, with 12 bases in the middle. The CDR3 DNA follows: TGCGCCAGCAGCTTGGAGGGGGGTACGCATGAGCAGTTCTTC. Amino acid sequence: CASSLEGGTHEQFF.

The chain carries TRBV7-3 and TRBJ2-1; TRBD2 might be the D (6 bases). The CDR3 is made up of 16 amino acids. CDR1 is SGHTA, CDR2 FQGTGA, per germline. V was pared by 4 bases and J by 8 bases, with 21 bases between. This CDR3 reads CASSSAHPRGADEQFF. In DNA form, the CDR3 reads TGTGCCAGCAGCTCCGCGCACCCTCGCGGGGCCGATGAGCAGTTCTTC.

CDR3 amino acids: CSVDSPGPQVSGYF. CDR3 bases: TGCAGCGTTGATAGTCCAGGGCCCCAAGTTAGTGGGTACTTC. The V and J genes are TRBV29-1 and TRBJ2-5; a weak D match, TRBD1 (5 bases). Germline CDR1 SQVTM, CDR2 ANQGSEA. V was clipped by 3 bases and J by 13 bases, with 24 bases between them. The CDR3 sequence is 14 residues long. Filled out from reference TRBV29-1 and TRBJ2-5, the complete variable domain reads SAVISQKPSRDICQRGTSLTIQCQVDSQVTMMFWYRQQPGQSLTLIATANQGSEATYESGFVIDKFPISRPNLTFSTLTVSNMSPEDSSIYLCSVDSPGPQVSGYFGPGTRLLVL.

This clonotype was counted a few times. The rearrangement joins TRBV5-1 to TRBJ2-1; no clear D. V was shortened by 4 bases and J by 6 bases, with 17 bases between the two germline ends. CDR3 length equals 15 residues. Germline V CDR1 and CDR2: SGHRS, YFSETQ. CDR3 loop: CASSLDQRPPNEQFF. The CDR3 nucleotides read TGCGCCAGCAGCCTAGACCAGCGTCCCCCCAATGAGCAGTTCTTC.

The chain combines TRBV29-1 with TRBJ2-1, with 7 positions matching TRBD2. The J segment lost 5 bases and the V segment lost 7 bases, leaving 8 bases of the junction unmatched. This CDR3 has 13 amino acids. Germline loops: CDR1 SQVTM, CDR2 ANQGSEA. CDR3 nucleotide sequence: TGCAGCGCCAGAGGGGCGGGGGACAATGAGCAGTTCTTC. Translating it yields CSARGAGDNEQFF.

The chain uses TRBV12-3 or TRBV12-4 and TRBJ2-2; D possibly uses TRBD1 or TRBD2 (6 bases each). CDR3 length: 15 residues. Trimming removed 7 bases from V and 4 bases from J, with 16 bases in between. The CDR3 spells CASTMRGAGTGELFF. Written as DNA, the CDR3 is TGTGCCAGCACCATGAGGGGGGCTGGCACCGGGGAGCTGTTTTTT.

The chain uses TRBV7-8 and TRBJ2-7; 7 bases align to TRBD2. The CDR3 has 14 residues. The V gene end was trimmed by 5 bases and the J gene end by 7 bases; junction bases not matched to a gene: 11. Germline V gene sequence: CDR1 SGHVS, CDR2 FQNEAQ. CDR3 nucleotide sequence: TGTGCCAGCAGCCCCCGAATGGGAGGGAATGAGCAGTACTTC. Translated: CASSPRMGGNEQYF.

This clonotype appeared a few times. V usage is TRBV4-1 and J usage is TRBJ2-7; 13 bases match TRBD2. The germline V gene encodes CDR1 MGHRA and CDR2 YSYEKL. This CDR3 is 15 amino acids long. J was trimmed by 5 bases and V by 2 bases; bases with no gene match: 3. The CDR3 loop reads CASSQRTSGSNEQYF. DNA for the CDR3: TGCGCCAGCAGCCAACGGACTAGCGGGAGTAACGAGCAGTACTTC.

The table lists this clonotype with many counts. CDR3 region: CASSPDRGPEQYF. CDR3 nucleotides: TGTGCCAGCAGCCCGGACAGGGGCCCAGAGCAGTACTTC. The chain joins TRBV5-4 to TRBJ2-7, with 9 bases that match TRBD1. Germline V gene sequence: CDR1 SGHNT, CDR2 YYREEE (reference sequence). This CDR3 comprises 13 residues. The V gene end was trimmed by 4 bases and the J gene end by 7 bases; junction bases not matched to a gene: 6.

The CDR3 here is CASSLRRSPYNEQFF. Here the CDR3 DNA reads TGTGCCAGCAGTTTAAGAAGGTCCCCCTACAATGAGCAGTTCTTC. The chain uses TRBV12-3 or TRBV12-4 and TRBJ2-1, with D unresolved. V was shortened by 2 bases and J by 2 bases, with 10 bases between the two germline ends. The CDR3 consists of 15 residues.

This clonotype was seen ten or more times. V gene TRBV20-1 combines with J gene TRBJ2-7, with 8 bases aligning to TRBD1. The CDR3 totals 14 residues. The V gene's germline CDR1 is DFQATT and CDR2 SNEGSKA (reference sequence). Unmatched junction bases numbered 8, after V lost 3 bases and J lost 4 bases. This CDR3 reads CSARTGTGAYEQYF. CDR3 sequence (DNA): TGCAGTGCTAGGACCGGGACAGGAGCTTACGAGCAGTACTTC.

This sequence joins TRBV28 and TRBJ2-5, with D perhaps being TRBD1 or TRBD2 (5 bases each). The ends were cut back, 6 bases at V and 4 bases at J, with 9 bases in the middle. CDR1 MDHEN and CDR2 SYDVKM come from the germline V gene. This CDR3 has 12 residues. The CDR3 here is CASRERGETQYF. The CDR3 DNA is TGTGCCAGCAGGGAGAGGGGAGAGACCCAGTACTTC.

This clonotype has a count of ten or more. The chain combines TRBV5-1 with TRBJ2-7; D not certain. With 4 bases removed from V and 3 bases from J, the gap between germline ends came to 8 bases. CDR3 length: 12 amino acids. Germline loops: CDR1 SGHRS, CDR2 YFSETQ. In DNA, the CDR3 is TGCGCCAGCAGCCCGGGTGACTACGAGCAGTACTTC. Amino acids: CASSPGDYEQYF.

In its sample, this clonotype was seen a few times. The rearrangement joins TRBV12-3 or TRBV12-4 to TRBJ2-1; 10 nucleotides line up with TRBD1. Trimming at V came to 3 bases and at J to 9 bases, leaving 5 bases not matched to a gene. There are 14 residues in the CDR3. The CDR3 loop reads CASSLRQGAIEQFF. In DNA, the CDR3 is TGTGCCAGCAGTTTGCGACAGGGGGCCATTGAGCAGTTCTTC.

This clonotype was seen a handful of times. V and J are TRBV3-1 and TRBJ2-5; 14 bases agree with TRBD2. The germline V gene encodes CDR1 LGHDT and CDR2 YNNKEL (reference sequence). There are 18 residues in the CDR3. V lost 4 bases to trimming and J lost 0 bases; unmatched junction nucleotides: 7. CDR3 nucleotide sequence: TGTGCCAGCAGCCCTGGGACTAGCGGGAGTGAATACCAAGAGACCCAGTACTTC. Its protein is CASSPGTSGSEYQETQYF.

V gene TRBV7-9 combines with J gene TRBJ2-7, with 7 bases that match TRBD2. This CDR3 is 15 amino acids long. The germline V gene encodes CDR1 SEHNR and CDR2 FQNEAQ (reference sequence). V shed 1 base and J 3 bases; nucleotides not matched to a gene: 6. In DNA form, the CDR3 reads TGTGCCAGCAGCTTAGGGGCGGGAGCCTACTACGAGCAGTACTTC. Translated: CASSLGAGAYYEQYF.

This chain's CDR3 is CASSEPGMWNTDTQYF. Here the CDR3 DNA reads TGTGCCAGCTCAGAACCGGGAATGTGGAACACAGATACGCAGTATTTT. The chain carries TRBV18 and TRBJ2-3, with TRBD2 as a possible D gene (5 bases). The CDR3 consists of 16 residues. Trimming pared 5 bases from V and 2 bases from J, leaving 17 bases between. Looked up from germline, CDR1 is KGHSH and CDR2 is LQKENI.

V gene TRBV7-3 combines with J gene TRBJ2-3; 12 bases fit TRBD1. The CDR3 totals 19 residues. Germline assignment: CDR1 SGHTA and CDR2 FQGTGA. The ends lost 4 bases at V and 6 bases at J; junction bases unmatched: 17. CDR3 amino acids: CASSSRGQGAARIKDTQYF. CDR3 bases: TGTGCCAGCAGCTCCAGGGGACAGGGGGCGGCCCGTATCAAGGATACGCAGTATTTT. The full variable domain, in which reference TRBV7-3 and TRBJ2-3 provide the parts outside the CDR3, is GAGVSQTPSNKVTEKGKYVELRCDPISGHTALYWYRQSLGQGPEFLIYFQGTGAADDSGLPNDRFFAVRPEGSVSTLKIQRTERGDSAVYLCASSSRGQGAARIKDTQYFGPGTRLTVL.

This clonotype was detected only a few times. J is TRBJ2-7 and V is TRBV28; maybe TRBD2 (6 bases). Per the germline V gene, CDR1 is MDHEN and CDR2 is SYDVKM. Trimming removed 3 bases from V and 4 bases from J, with 13 bases in between. The CDR3 extends over 14 amino acids. In DNA form, the CDR3 reads TGTGCCAGCAGTTTCGCGGGACCCGGGTACGAGCAGTACTTC. Its translation is CASSFAGPGYEQYF.

This clonotype was seen many times. The rearrangement links TRBV20-1 to TRBJ2-5, with TRBD2 matching over 12 bases. Germline-derived CDR1 and CDR2 are DFQATT and SNEGSKA (reference sequence). There are 15 residues in the CDR3. V lost 2 bases and J lost 5; bases outside the gene matches: 6. The DNA of the CDR3 is TGCAGTGCTAGACTAGGACTAGCGGGATGGGAGACCCAGTACTTC. Its protein is CSARLGLAGWETQYF.